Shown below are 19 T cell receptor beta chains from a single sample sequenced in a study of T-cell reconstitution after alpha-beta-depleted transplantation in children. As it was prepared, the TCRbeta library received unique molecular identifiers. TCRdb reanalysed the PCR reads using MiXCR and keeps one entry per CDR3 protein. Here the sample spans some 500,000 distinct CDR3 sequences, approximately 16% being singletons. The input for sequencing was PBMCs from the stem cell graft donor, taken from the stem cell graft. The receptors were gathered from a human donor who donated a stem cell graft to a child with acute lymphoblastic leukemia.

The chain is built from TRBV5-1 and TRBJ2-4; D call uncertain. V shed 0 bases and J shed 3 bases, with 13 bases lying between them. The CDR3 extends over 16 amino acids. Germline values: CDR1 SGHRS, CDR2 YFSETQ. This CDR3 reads CASSLDAGWVKNIQYF. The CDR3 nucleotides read TGCGCCAGCAGCTTGGATGCAGGTTGGGTCAAAAACATTCAGTACTTC.

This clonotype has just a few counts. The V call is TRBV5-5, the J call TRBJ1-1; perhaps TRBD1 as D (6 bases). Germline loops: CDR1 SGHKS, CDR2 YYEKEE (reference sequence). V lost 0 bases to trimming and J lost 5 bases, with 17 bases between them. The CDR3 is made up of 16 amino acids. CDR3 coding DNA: TGTGCCAGCAGCTTGGGACAGGCCCTTCTAAGTACTGAAGCTTTCTTT. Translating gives CASSLGQALLSTEAFF.

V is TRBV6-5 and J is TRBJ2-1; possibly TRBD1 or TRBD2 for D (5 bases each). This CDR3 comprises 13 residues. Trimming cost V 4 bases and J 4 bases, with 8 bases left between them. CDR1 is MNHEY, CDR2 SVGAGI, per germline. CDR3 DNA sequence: TGTGCCAGCAGTTGGGACGCGTACAATGAGCAGTTCTTC. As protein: CASSWDAYNEQFF.

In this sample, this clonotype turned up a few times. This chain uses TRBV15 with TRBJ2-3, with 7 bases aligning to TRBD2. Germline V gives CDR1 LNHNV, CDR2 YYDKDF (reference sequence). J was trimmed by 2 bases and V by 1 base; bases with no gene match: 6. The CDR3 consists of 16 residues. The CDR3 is CATSRVALATTDTQYF. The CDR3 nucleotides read TGTGCCACCAGCAGAGTTGCACTAGCGACCACAGATACGCAGTATTTT.

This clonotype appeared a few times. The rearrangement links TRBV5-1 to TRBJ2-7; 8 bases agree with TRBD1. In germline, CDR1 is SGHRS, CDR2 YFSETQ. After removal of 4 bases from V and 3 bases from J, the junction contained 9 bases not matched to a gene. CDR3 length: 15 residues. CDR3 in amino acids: CASSLGTGVLYEQYF. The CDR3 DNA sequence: TGCGCCAGCAGCCTCGGGACAGGTGTACTCTACGAGCAGTACTTC.

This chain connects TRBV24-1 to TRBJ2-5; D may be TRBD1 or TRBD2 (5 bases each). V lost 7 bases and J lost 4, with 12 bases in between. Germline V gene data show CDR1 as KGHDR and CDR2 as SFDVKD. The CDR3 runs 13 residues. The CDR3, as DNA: TGTGCCACCAGCGTACCAGGGACAGAGACCCAGTACTTC. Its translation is CATSVPGTETQYF.

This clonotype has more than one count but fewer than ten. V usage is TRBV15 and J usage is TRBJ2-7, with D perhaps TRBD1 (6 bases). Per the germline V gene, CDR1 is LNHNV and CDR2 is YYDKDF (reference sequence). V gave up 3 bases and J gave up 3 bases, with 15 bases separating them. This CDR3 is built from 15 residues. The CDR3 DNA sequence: TGTGCCACCAGCAGTGACAGGATTACCTACTACGAGCAGTACTTC. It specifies CATSSDRITYYEQYF.

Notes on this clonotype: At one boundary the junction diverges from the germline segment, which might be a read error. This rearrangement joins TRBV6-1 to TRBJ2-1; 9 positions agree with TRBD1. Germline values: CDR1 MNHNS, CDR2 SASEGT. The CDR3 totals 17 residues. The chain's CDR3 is CASSKDRGGGSHNEQFF. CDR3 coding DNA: TGTGCCAGCAGTAAGGACAGGGGAGGGGGCTCCCACAATGAGCAGTTCTTC.

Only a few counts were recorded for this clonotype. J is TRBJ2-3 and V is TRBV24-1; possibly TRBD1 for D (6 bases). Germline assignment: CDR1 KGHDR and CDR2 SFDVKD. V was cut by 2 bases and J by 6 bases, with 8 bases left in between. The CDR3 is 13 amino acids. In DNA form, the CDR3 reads TGTGCCACCAGTGATTCAGGGGTTGATACGCAGTATTTT. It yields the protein CATSDSGVDTQYF.

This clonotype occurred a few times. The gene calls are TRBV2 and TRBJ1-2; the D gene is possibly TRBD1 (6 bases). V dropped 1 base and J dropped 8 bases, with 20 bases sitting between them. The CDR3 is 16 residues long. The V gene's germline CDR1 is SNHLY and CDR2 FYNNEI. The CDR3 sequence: CASSEEKRGTGKGYTF. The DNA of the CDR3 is TGTGCCAGCAGTGAAGAGAAGCGGGGTACAGGGAAGGGCTACACCTTC.

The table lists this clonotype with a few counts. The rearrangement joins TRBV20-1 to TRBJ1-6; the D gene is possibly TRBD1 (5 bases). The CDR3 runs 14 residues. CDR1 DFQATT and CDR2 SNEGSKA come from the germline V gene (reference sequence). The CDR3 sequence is CSTPILGRDSPLHF. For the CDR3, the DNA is TGCAGCACCCCCATCCTGGGACGTGATTCACCCCTCCACTTT.

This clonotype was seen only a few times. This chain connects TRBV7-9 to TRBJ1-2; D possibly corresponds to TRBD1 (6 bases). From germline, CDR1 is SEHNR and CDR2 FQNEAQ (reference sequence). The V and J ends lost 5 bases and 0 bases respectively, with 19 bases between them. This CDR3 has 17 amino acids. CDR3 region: CASSPTGSTETNYGYTF. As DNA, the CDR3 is TGTGCCAGCAGCCCTACAGGGTCTACAGAGACTAACTATGGCTACACCTTC.

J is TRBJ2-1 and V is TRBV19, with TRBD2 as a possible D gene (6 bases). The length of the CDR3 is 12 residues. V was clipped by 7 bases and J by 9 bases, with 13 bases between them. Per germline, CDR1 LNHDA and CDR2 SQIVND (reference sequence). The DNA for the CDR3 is TGTGCCAGTATGGGAAGGAGGGGTGAGCAGTTCTTC. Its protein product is CASMGRRGEQFF.

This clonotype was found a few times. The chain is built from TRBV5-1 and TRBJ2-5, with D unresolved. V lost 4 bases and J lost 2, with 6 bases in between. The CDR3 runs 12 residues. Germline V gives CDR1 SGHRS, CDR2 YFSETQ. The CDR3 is CASSPAQETQYF. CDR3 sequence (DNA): TGCGCCAGCAGCCCGGCGCAAGAGACCCAGTACTTC.

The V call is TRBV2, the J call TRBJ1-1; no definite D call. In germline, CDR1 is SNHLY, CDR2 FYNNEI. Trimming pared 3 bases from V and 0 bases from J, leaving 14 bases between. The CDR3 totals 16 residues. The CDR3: CASSDHTPGLNTEAFF. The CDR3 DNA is TGTGCCAGCAGTGACCATACCCCTGGGCTGAACACTGAAGCTTTCTTT.

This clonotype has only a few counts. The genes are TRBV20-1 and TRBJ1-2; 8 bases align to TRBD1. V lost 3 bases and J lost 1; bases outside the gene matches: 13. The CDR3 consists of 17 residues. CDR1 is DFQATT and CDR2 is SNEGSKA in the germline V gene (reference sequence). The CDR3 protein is CSARKQGDHNFNYGYTF. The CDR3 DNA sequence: TGCAGTGCTAGGAAACAGGGGGATCATAATTTTAACTATGGCTACACCTTC.

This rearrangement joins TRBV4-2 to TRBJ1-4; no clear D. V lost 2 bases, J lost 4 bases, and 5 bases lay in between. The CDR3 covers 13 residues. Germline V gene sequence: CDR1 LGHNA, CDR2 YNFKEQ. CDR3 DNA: TGTGCCAGCAGCCAAACCCGTAATGAAAAACTGTTTTTT. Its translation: CASSQTRNEKLFF.

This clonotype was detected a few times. The CDR3 nucleotides are TGCAGTGCTAGAGAACTTGAGACAGGGAGGGATCAGCCCCAGCATTTT. Amino acids: CSARELETGRDQPQHF. This chain joins TRBV20-1 and TRBJ1-5; 7 positions agree with TRBD1. There are 16 residues in the CDR3. Germline lookup yields CDR1 DFQATT and CDR2 SNEGSKA (reference sequence). The trim removed 0 bases at V and 5 bases at J, leaving 10 bases unmatched.

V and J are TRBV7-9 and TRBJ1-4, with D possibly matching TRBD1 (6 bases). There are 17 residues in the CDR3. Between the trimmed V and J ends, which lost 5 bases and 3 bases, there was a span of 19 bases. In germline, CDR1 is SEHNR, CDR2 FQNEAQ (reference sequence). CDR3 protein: CASSAGPLGGPNEKLFF. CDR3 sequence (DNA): TGTGCCAGCAGCGCGGGACCTTTGGGGGGCCCTAATGAAAAACTGTTTTTT.